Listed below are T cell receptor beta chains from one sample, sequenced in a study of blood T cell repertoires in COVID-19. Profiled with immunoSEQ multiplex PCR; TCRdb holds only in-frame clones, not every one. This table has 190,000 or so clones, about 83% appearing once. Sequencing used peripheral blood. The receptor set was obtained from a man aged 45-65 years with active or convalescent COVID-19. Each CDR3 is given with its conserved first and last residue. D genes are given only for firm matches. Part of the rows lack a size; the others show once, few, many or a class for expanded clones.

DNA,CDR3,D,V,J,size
TGTGCCAGTAGTATGGCAGCTAATGAAAAACTGTTTTTT,CASSMAANEKLFF,-,TRBV19,TRBJ1-4,once
TGTGCCTGGAGTTGGACTAGCGGGGCTGACGAGCAGTACTTC,CAWSWTSGADEQYF,TRBD2,TRBV30,TRBJ2-7,-
TGTGCCACCGGGGGGGCGCAGCGTATCTACAATGAGCAGTTCTTC,CATGGAQRIYNEQFF,TRBD2,TRBV6-5,TRBJ2-1,-
TGTGCCAGTAGTGCCCTGACGGGGAGCTCTGGGGCCAACGTCCTGACTTTC,CASSALTGSSGANVLTF,-,TRBV19,TRBJ2-6,once
TGTGCCAGCAACTTCCTTTCAAGGACGGGGACTAGCGGGAGGGGATTACTGGAGACCCAGTACTTC,CASNFLSRTGTSGRGLLETQYF,TRBD2,TRBV27,TRBJ2-5,few
TGTGCCAGCAGCGTAGGGGGCCGGGCAGGGTTGTACGAGCAGTACTTC,CASSVGGRAGLYEQYF,-,TRBV9,TRBJ2-7,-
TGTGCCAGCAGCCGGGAGGGGCCACTGGTCTACAATGAGCAGTTCTTC,CASSREGPLVYNEQFF,TRBD2,TRBV5-6,TRBJ2-1,-
TGCGCCAGCAGCGCTAGCGGGCCGGACAATGAGCAGTTCTTC,CASSASGPDNEQFF,TRBD2,TRBV5-1,TRBJ2-1,-
TGCGCCAGCAGTCTTACAGGGGCGAGCTCCTACAATGAGCAGTTCTTC,CASSLTGASSYNEQFF,TRBD1,TRBV5-1,TRBJ2-1,-
TGTGCCTGGAGGGGGACAGAATATAGTGGCTACACCTTC,CAWRGTEYSGYTF,TRBD1,TRBV30,TRBJ1-2,-
TGTGCCGGGCGACAGGGCGCATACACCGGGGAGCTGTTTTTT,CAGRQGAYTGELFF,TRBD1,TRBV19,TRBJ2-2,once
TGTGCCAGCAGCCAAGGCCTGGGGGCCCATGAAAAACTGTTTTTT,CASSQGLGAHEKLFF,-,TRBV14,TRBJ1-4,-
TGTGCCAGCAGCTTAGCGGTCGGCAATGAGCAGTTCTTC,CASSLAVGNEQFF,-,TRBV11-3,TRBJ2-1,-
TGTGCCAGCAGCCCAGTGGTAAGGCTAGCGGGGATACAAAATATCAATGAGCAGTTCTTC,CASSPVVRLAGIQNINEQFF,TRBD2,TRBV28,TRBJ2-1,many
TGTGCCAGCAGCACCTCGGGACTAGCGGACAATGAGCAGTTCTTC,CASSTSGLADNEQFF,TRBD2,TRBV28,TRBJ2-1,-
TGTGCCAGCAGCATGGGCTCACTTTACAATGAGCAGTTCTTC,CASSMGSLYNEQFF,-,TRBV5-4,TRBJ2-1,-
TGTGCCAGCAGCCATCGGTCGGACCCCGGGAGGGCATGGGAGACCCAGTACTTC,CASSHRSDPGRAWETQYF,TRBD2,TRBV4-2,TRBJ2-5,few
TGTGCCAGCAGCCCAGGAGGGGACACTGAAGCTTTCTTT,CASSPGGDTEAFF,-,TRBV6-5,TRBJ1-1,-
TGTGCCAGCAGCTTAGTTGGGGGGGCTGGCACCTTC,CASSLVGGAGTF,-,TRBV11-2,TRBJ1-2,-
TGCGCCAGCAGCCCGGGGGTGGGTGCAGTGGCCGAGCAGTACTTC,CASSPGVGAVAEQYF,-,TRBV5-1,TRBJ2-7,once
TGTGCCAGCAGTTTAAGGACTAGATACTACGAGCAGTACTTC,CASSLRTRYYEQYF,TRBD2,TRBV28,TRBJ2-7,-
TGTGCCAGCAGCCAAGTTGGCACGTTCTACGAGCAGTACTTC,CASSQVGTFYEQYF,-,TRBV4-2,TRBJ2-7,once
TGTGCCAGCAGTCTAGGGGGGACTACCTCAGCCGGGGAGCTGTTTTTT,CASSLGGTTSAGELFF,-,TRBV6-2/TRBV6-3,TRBJ2-2,-
TGTGCCTGGAGGCCTACAGGGGAAAGTGCTGAAGCTTTCTTT,CAWRPTGESAEAFF,TRBD1,TRBV30,TRBJ1-1,-
TGTGCCAGTAGTGCCTGGACAGGGTACAATGAGCAGTTCTTC,CASSAWTGYNEQFF,TRBD1,TRBV19,TRBJ2-1,-
TGTGCCAGCAGCTTAGAGTTTCACTATGGAGAGACCCAGTACTTC,CASSLEFHYGETQYF,-,TRBV7-2,TRBJ2-5,few
TGTGCCAGTCGCGGCGCAGGGGATCATCAGCCCCAGCATTTT,CASRGAGDHQPQHF,-,TRBV25-1,TRBJ1-5,few
TGCAGCGCCAGTCTCAGCGGGACGCTTGAGCAGTTCTTC,CSASLSGTLEQFF,TRBD2,TRBV29-1,TRBJ2-1,-
TGTGCCAGTCGTCGTGGGCAGGCTCAGCCCCAGCATTTT,CASRRGQAQPQHF,-,TRBV19,TRBJ1-5,-
TGTGCCAGCTATGGGACAGGGGGCTTCCGTGGCTACACCTTC,CASYGTGGFRGYTF,TRBD1,TRBV6-6,TRBJ1-2,-
TGTGCCACCAGTGATCCCCGGGGGAGTAATCAGCCCCAGCATTTT,CATSDPRGSNQPQHF,-,TRBV24-1,TRBJ1-5,-
TGTGCCAGCAGCTTGGGGACAGCGAATAGCAATCAGCCCCAGCATTTT,CASSLGTANSNQPQHF,TRBD1,TRBV7-2,TRBJ1-5,-
TGTGCCAGTAGTATAGATGGGCCAGCGGTGAACACCGGGGAGCTGTTTTTT,CASSIDGPAVNTGELFF,-,TRBV19,TRBJ2-2,-
TGCGCCAGCAGCGTAGCCAGGGGAACTGAAGCTTTCTTT,CASSVARGTEAFF,-,TRBV5-1,TRBJ1-1,-
TGTGCCAGCAGACACGGACAGGGAAGGGCGTACTTC,CASRHGQGRAYF,TRBD1,TRBV6-5,TRBJ2-7,-
TGTGCCAGCAGTTTGTACGGGGGAGGCCCTTCGAACACTGAAGCTTTCTTT,CASSLYGGGPSNTEAFF,-,TRBV28,TRBJ1-1,-
TGTGCCAGCAGCTTGTTAGATATCCGATACAATGAGCAGTTCTTC,CASSLLDIRYNEQFF,-,TRBV5-4,TRBJ2-1,once
TGTGCCAGCACCAAAGGGGGGGCAACTAATGAAAAACTGTTTTTT,CASTKGGATNEKLFF,-,TRBV25-1,TRBJ1-4,many
TGTGCCACCAGCAGAGATCTCCCAGGGCAGCCCATGAACACTGAAGCTTTCTTT,CATSRDLPGQPMNTEAFF,-,TRBV15,TRBJ1-1,-